Below, one TCR beta chain is given with its context. The sample comes from a study of blood T cell repertoires in COVID-19. Study details: The United States, Italy and Spain provided the acute and convalescent COVID-19 samples. From T cells, B-cell-depleted T cells, or PBMCs came the material, which was cDNA or gDNA.

The germline V gene encodes CDR1 SGHDT and CDR2 YYEEEE. V was shortened by 4 bases and J by 8 bases, with 15 bases between the two germline ends. This CDR3 has 13 residues. Per the original methods: Reference gene primer amplification gave nucleated cell count estimates. The repertoire was sequenced with immunoSEQ multiplex PCR; TCRdb's copy has only in-frame clones and lacks some. The DNA gave D and trimming, while V, J and clone size come from that table. The sample includes about 180,000 clones, 60% to 80% of them seen just once. V and J are TRBV5-6 and TRBJ1-2; the D is unclear. The source is a woman aged 70 to 79 with acute or convalescent COVID-19. Sequenced input: peripheral blood. CDR3 protein: CASSTTVDRGYTF. CDR3 in DNA: TGTGCCAGCAGCACCACAGTGGATCGGGGCTACACCTTC.